The 25 T cell receptor beta chains in this list originate from one sample, sequenced in a study of CD8+CD57+ T cells in acquired aplastic anemia. The template for TCR beta VDJ and CDR3 sequence profiling was genomic DNA. Each CDR3 protein is one row after TCRdb ran MiXCR on the reads. The sample shows 150,000 to 200,000 distinct CDR3 sequences, 50% to 75% of them seen only once. The sample taken for sequencing was sorted CD4+, CD8+, or CD8+CD57+ T cells (not recorded which) from PBMCs. The receptors derive from a human donor with severe aplastic anemia or a healthy control (not recorded which).

The V gene is TRBV7-3, the J gene TRBJ2-3; D remains unclear. V lost 6 bases and J 6 bases, leaving 13 bases between the germline ends. The CDR3 totals 13 residues. Per germline, CDR1 SGHTA and CDR2 FQGTGA. CDR3: CASSWDVRDTQYF. In DNA form, the CDR3 reads TGTGCCAGCAGTTGGGATGTGAGGGATACGCAGTATTTT.

This clonotype was counted a single time. The junction does not match germline at one end; this may be a read error. The genes are TRBV7-2 and TRBJ2-7, with 13 bases fitting TRBD2. The CDR3 is 16 amino acids. Per the germline V gene, CDR1 is SGHTA and CDR2 is FQGNSA. CDR3 loop: CASGFGLAGASYEQYF. CDR3 DNA sequence: TGTGCCAGCGGCTTCGGACTAGCGGGGGCCTCCTACGAGCAGTACTTC.

The V gene is TRBV4-1, the J gene TRBJ1-2; 7 bases fit TRBD1. Unmatched junction bases numbered 5, after V lost 1 base and J lost 3 bases. This CDR3 has 15 amino acids. Germline V gives CDR1 MGHRA, CDR2 YSYEKL. CDR3 nucleotide sequence: TGCGCCAGCAGCCAAGGCCCAGGGGGAGACTATGGCTACACCTTC. It translates to CASSQGPGGDYGYTF.

This rearrangement joins TRBV7-8 to TRBJ2-3, with 7 positions matching TRBD2. The CDR3 is 12 amino acids. The V gene's germline CDR1 is SGHVS and CDR2 FQNEAQ. After removal of 4 bases from V and 10 bases from J, the junction contained 5 bases not matched to a gene. CDR3 in amino acids: CASSSAGRAQYF. The DNA for the CDR3 is TGTGCCAGCAGCTCCGCGGGGAGGGCGCAGTATTTT.

CDR3 residues: CASISEAVSYEQYF. The CDR3 bases are TGTGCCAGCATCTCAGAAGCAGTCTCCTACGAGCAGTACTTC. The V call is TRBV2, the J call TRBJ2-7; D gene uncertain. CDR1 is SNHLY and CDR2 is FYNNEI in the germline V gene. With 7 bases removed from V and 0 bases from J, the gap between germline ends came to 13 bases. The CDR3 loop spans 14 amino acids.

Concerning this clonotype itself: Possible read error: a much larger clone is one base away. The rearrangement links TRBV12-3 or TRBV12-4 to TRBJ2-7; perhaps D is TRBD1 or TRBD2 (6 bases each). The CDR3 consists of 15 residues. In nucleotides, the CDR3 is TGTGCCGGCAGGCGTGGGGGGCCGAGCTCCTACGAGCAGTACTTC. Its translation: CAGRRGGPSSYEQYF.

With regard to this clonotype: Germline and junction disagree at one end, which may indicate a read error. The chain combines TRBV7-6 with TRBJ2-7; D could derive from TRBD1 or TRBD2 (5 bases each). Germline values: CDR1 SGHVS, CDR2 FNYEAQ. CDR3 length: 14 residues. For the CDR3, the DNA is TGCGCCAGCAGGTCCGGGACCAACTCCTACGAGCAGTACTTC. This sequence encodes CASRSGTNSYEQYF.

The chain is built from TRBV12-3 or TRBV12-4 and TRBJ1-6; TRBD1 agrees at 7 bases. V was pared by 6 bases and J by 10 bases, with 12 bases of the junction left unmatched. The CDR3 is 15 residues long. CDR3 region: CASRPQGTPGSPLHF. Here the CDR3 DNA reads TGTGCCAGCAGACCACAGGGGACGCCAGGGTCACCCCTCCACTTT.

Concerning this clonotype itself: A much larger clone lies one base from this, so it may be a read error. The chain links TRBV6-6 to TRBJ2-2; tentatively, D is TRBD2 (5 bases). The germline CDR1 and CDR2 sequences are MNHNY and SVGAGI (reference sequence). CDR3 length: 14 residues. DNA for the CDR3: TGTGCCAGCAGATCGTCGGACGGTACCGGGGAGCCGTTTTTT. Translating it yields CASRSSDGTGEPFF.

The gene calls are TRBV20-1 and TRBJ2-1; 7 positions agree with TRBD2. The CDR3 loop spans 16 amino acids. CDR1 DFQATT and CDR2 SNEGSKA come from the germline V gene (reference sequence). V dropped 5 bases and J dropped 4; count of bases not matched to a gene: 14. The CDR3 protein is CSASPPALAAYNEQFF. DNA for the CDR3: TGCAGTGCTTCGCCCCCGGCTCTAGCGGCTTACAATGAGCAGTTCTTC.

V and J are TRBV2 and TRBJ1-2, with 8 nucleotides matching TRBD1. Germline CDR1 and CDR2: SNHLY and FYNNEI. The V and J ends lost 7 bases and 0 bases, in that order; junction bases with no gene match: 10. This CDR3 has 16 amino acids. CDR3 loop: CASTSGGSTSNYGYTF. CDR3 bases: TGTGCCAGCACCTCAGGGGGCAGTACTTCTAACTATGGCTACACCTTC.

This clonotype was seen only a few times. This chain's CDR3 is CASRRQGPNQPQHF. The CDR3 bases are TGTGCCAGCAGACGACAGGGTCCCAATCAGCCCCAGCATTTT. This chain links TRBV7-9 with TRBJ1-5; 7 nucleotides match TRBD1. V was pared by 6 bases and J by 3 bases, with 5 bases of the junction left unmatched. Per the germline V gene, CDR1 is SEHNR and CDR2 is FQNEAQ (reference sequence). There are 14 residues in the CDR3.

This clonotype was observed at least ten times. V is TRBV12-3 or TRBV12-4 and J is TRBJ1-2; D is uncertain. V was clipped by 3 bases and J by 6 bases, with 5 bases between them. The CDR3 has 11 amino acids. CDR3 nucleotides: TGTGCCAGCAGTTTTTTGGATGGCTACACCTTC. As protein: CASSFLDGYTF.

This clonotype was counted ten times or more. The rearrangement links TRBV25-1 to TRBJ2-2; perhaps TRBD2 as D (5 bases). V gave up 4 bases and J gave up 2 bases, with 14 bases separating them. CDR1 and CDR2 (germline): MGHDK, SYGVNS. CDR3 length: 16 residues. CDR3 DNA sequence: TGTGCCAGCAGTGTTCGGGAATTGGGTAACACCGGGGAGCTGTTTTTT. The encoded protein is CASSVRELGNTGELFF.

The CDR3 bases are TGCAGCGCTCCGAATCCGACAGGGGGGTTCTATGGCTACACCTTC. It codes for CSAPNPTGGFYGYTF. The V gene is TRBV29-1, the J gene TRBJ1-2; 9 nucleotides agree with TRBD1. CDR1 and CDR2 from the germline V gene are SQVTM and ANQGSEA. With 7 bases clipped from V and 4 bases from J, the junction kept 13 bases outside the gene matches. This CDR3 contains 15 residues.

The gene calls are TRBV5-1 and TRBJ2-7, with 7 bases matching TRBD1. The CDR3 contains 16 residues. V gave up 1 base and J gave up 0 bases; unmatched junction bases: 7. Germline CDR1 reads SGHRS; CDR2 reads YFSETQ. The CDR3 reads CASSLLRTGYSYEQYF. The CDR3 DNA reads TGCGCCAGCAGCTTGCTTAGGACAGGTTACTCCTACGAGCAGTACTTC.

The rearrangement joins TRBV7-9 to TRBJ2-5; 8 bases agree with TRBD1. The CDR3 length is 15 residues. Germline loops: CDR1 SEHNR, CDR2 FQNEAQ (reference sequence). The V segment lost 0 bases and the J segment 4 bases; nucleotides outside the gene matches: 4. CDR3 loop: CASSLAGQGGETQYF. The CDR3 nucleotides are TGTGCCAGCAGCTTAGCCGGACAGGGTGGAGAGACCCAGTACTTC.

In nucleotides, the CDR3 is TGTGCCATCAGTGAGACCTTGGGACAGGTGGCTCGCGAGCAGTACTTC. Translating it yields CAISETLGQVAREQYF. V and J are TRBV10-3 and TRBJ2-7; 8 bases fit TRBD1. The V segment lost 2 bases and the J segment 6 bases; nucleotides outside the gene matches: 12. Germline loops: CDR1 ENHRY, CDR2 SYGVKD. This CDR3 comprises 16 residues.

The chain carries TRBV20-1 and TRBJ1-2, with D unresolved. The CDR3 runs 14 residues. V lost 0 bases, J lost 6 bases, and 14 bases lay in between. The germline CDR1 and CDR2 sequences are DFQATT and SNEGSKA (reference sequence). The CDR3 DNA sequence: TGCAGTGCTAGAGACTTCCGCTTCGGACATGGCTACACCTTC. It encodes CSARDFRFGHGYTF.

This rearrangement joins TRBV7-9 to TRBJ2-7; D is ambiguous. Germline-derived CDR1 and CDR2 are SEHNR and FQNEAQ (reference sequence). CDR3 length: 12 residues. V shed 5 bases and J shed 6 bases, with 11 bases lying between them. The DNA for the CDR3 is TGTGCCAGCAGCGCCCCTAGTGGCGAGCAGTACTTC. Its protein is CASSAPSGEQYF.

This clonotype appeared many times. The chain is built from TRBV5-8 and TRBJ2-5; perhaps TRBD2 as D (5 bases). This CDR3 is built from 14 residues. The germline gives CDR1 SGHTS, CDR2 YDEGEE. The V end lost 4 bases, the J end lost 2 bases, and 12 bases lay between the germline ends. The CDR3 region has the DNA TGTGCCAGCAGCCAGAGGGTTGCTCAAGAGACCCAGTACTTC. Protein product: CASSQRVAQETQYF.

This chain links TRBV2 with TRBJ2-7; TRBD1 aligns across 8 bases. This CDR3 region has 14 residues. Germline V gene lookup returns CDR1 SNHLY and CDR2 FYNNEI. Trimming cost V 6 bases and J 1 base; bases outside gene matches: 5. The CDR3 protein is CASSLDRESYEQYF. The DNA of the CDR3 is TGTGCCAGCAGCCTGGACAGGGAGTCCTACGAGCAGTACTTC. The entire variable domain, with the rest obtained from reference TRBV2 and TRBJ2-7, is as follows: EPEVTQTPSHQVTQMGQEVILRCVPISNHLYFYWYRQILGQKVEFLVSFYNNEISEKSEIFDDQFSVERPDGSNFTLKIRSTKLEDSAMYFCASSLDRESYEQYFGPGTRLTVT.

This clonotype was seen ten or more times. The chain employs TRBV4-2 and TRBJ1-5; no reliable D call. The CDR3 is 16 residues long. CDR1 and CDR2 (germline): LGHNA, YNFKEQ. Between the trimmed V and J ends, which lost 0 bases and 2 bases, there was a span of 11 bases. CDR3 nucleotides: TGTGCCAGCAGCCAAGAAGTCAGCACAGGCAATCAGCCCCAGCATTTT. Translation gives CASSQEVSTGNQPQHF.

This chain uses TRBV29-1 with TRBJ2-7; 8 bases map to TRBD1. Unmatched junction bases numbered 2, after V lost 3 bases and J lost 1 base. The CDR3 spans 13 residues. From germline, CDR1 is SQVTM and CDR2 ANQGSEA. The CDR3 nucleotides read TGCAGCGTTGATCGGACAGGGTCCTACGAGCAGTACTTC. This translates into CSVDRTGSYEQYF.

This clonotype was observed at least ten times. The genes are TRBV10-1 and TRBJ2-1; D tentatively reads TRBD1 or TRBD2 (7 bases each). Looked up from germline, CDR1 is WNHNN and CDR2 is SYGVQD (reference sequence). The CDR3 loop spans 14 amino acids. V was clipped by 4 bases and J by 6 bases, with 13 bases between them. As DNA, the CDR3 is TGCGCCAGCAGTGTGGAGCGGGACAGCAATGAGCAGTTCTTC. This encodes CASSVERDSNEQFF.